This T cell receptor (beta chain) was recovered during a study of beta chain features in type 1 diabetes. V dropped 1 base and J dropped 14 bases, with 18 bases sitting between them. Per the germline V gene, CDR1 is SGHVS and CDR2 is FQNEAQ. CDR3 size: 15 residues. Every bit of the isolated RNA underwent reverse transcription, so sequencing read expressed TCRB transcripts. Sequencing was performed with immunoSEQ multiplex PCR; in TCRdb, only in-frame clones are kept and a portion is missing. Of approximately 170,000 clones listed, around 63% were seen once; the top ten hold about 0.081%. Findings of the study overall: Significant though moderate, a shortening of TCRB CDR3s appeared in all four CD4+ subsets of Type 1 diabetes patients.

About this clone: Antigen: not known.

The specimen was naive CD4+ T cells from blood. The TCR was taken from a man aged 25 to 45 with type 1 diabetes. The gene calls are TRBV7-8 and TRBJ1-6, with D possibly being TRBD1 (5 bases). As DNA, the CDR3 is TGTGCCAGCAGCTTAGAGTTCCAGGGAAAGTCTTCCCTCCACTTT. This codes for CASSLEFQGKSSLHF. Full variable domain (remainder filled in from reference TRBV7-8 and TRBJ1-6): GAGVSQSPRYKVAKRGQDVALRCDPISGHVSLFWYQQALGQGPEFLTYFQNEAQLDKSGLPSDRFFAERPEGSVSTLKIQRTQQEDSAVYLCASSLEFQGKSSLHFGNGTRLTVT.